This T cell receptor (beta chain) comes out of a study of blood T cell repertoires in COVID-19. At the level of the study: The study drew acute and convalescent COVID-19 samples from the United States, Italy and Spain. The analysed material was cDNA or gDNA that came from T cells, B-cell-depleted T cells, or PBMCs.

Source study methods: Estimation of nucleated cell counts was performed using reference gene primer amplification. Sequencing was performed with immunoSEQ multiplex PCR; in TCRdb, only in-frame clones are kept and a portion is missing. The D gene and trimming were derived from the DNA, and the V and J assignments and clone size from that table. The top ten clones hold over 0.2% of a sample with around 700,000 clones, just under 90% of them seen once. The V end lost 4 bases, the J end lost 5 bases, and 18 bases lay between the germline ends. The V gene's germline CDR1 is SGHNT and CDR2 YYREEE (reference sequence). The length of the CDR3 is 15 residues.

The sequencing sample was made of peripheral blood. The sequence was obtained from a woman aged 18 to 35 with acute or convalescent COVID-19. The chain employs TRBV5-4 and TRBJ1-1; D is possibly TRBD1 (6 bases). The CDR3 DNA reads TGTGCCAGCAGCAATCTACAGGGTTATGTGACTGAAGCTTTCTTT. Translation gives CASSNLQGYVTEAFF.